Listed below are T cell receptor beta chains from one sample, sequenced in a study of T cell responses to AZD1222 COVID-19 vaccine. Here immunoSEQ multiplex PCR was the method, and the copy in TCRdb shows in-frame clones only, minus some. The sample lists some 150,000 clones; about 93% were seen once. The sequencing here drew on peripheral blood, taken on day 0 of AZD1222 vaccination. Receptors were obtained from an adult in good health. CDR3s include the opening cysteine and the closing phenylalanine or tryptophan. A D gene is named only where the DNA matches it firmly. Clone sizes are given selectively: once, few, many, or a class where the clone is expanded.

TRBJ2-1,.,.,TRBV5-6,TGTGCCAGCAGCGGAACCAGGGGGGAGTTTGACAATGAGCAGTTCTTC,CASSGTRGEFDNEQFF
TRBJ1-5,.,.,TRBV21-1,TGTGCCAGCCCTAAATCGACAGGGGAGGGCAATCAGCCCCAGCATTTT,CASPKSTGEGNQPQHF
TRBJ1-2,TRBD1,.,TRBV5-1,TGCGCCAGCAGCTTGATGCAGGGGGTGAACTATGGCTACACCTTC,CASSLMQGVNYGYTF
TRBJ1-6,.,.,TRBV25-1,TGTGCCAGCAATGTTGCGGGGCCCCTCCACTTT,CASNVAGPLHF
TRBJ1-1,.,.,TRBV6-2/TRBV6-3,TGTGCCAGCAGTTACGTAGACACTGAAGCTTTCTTT,CASSYVDTEAFF
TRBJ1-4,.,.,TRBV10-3,TGTGCCATCAGTGAGGTCCAAGGGGAGGGAACTAATGAAAAACTGTTTTTT,CAISEVQGEGTNEKLFF
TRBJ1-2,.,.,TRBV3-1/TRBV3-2,TGTGCCAGCAGCAAGAGGCAGGTGGCTGACTATGGCTACACCTTC,CASSKRQVADYGYTF
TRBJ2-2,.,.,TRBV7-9,TGTGCCAGCAGCCGCGCGAAGTCCGGGGAGCTGTTTTTT,CASSRAKSGELFF
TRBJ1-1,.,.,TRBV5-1,TGCGCCAGCAGCTTGGAGGGACCTAACACTGAAGCTTTCTTT,CASSLEGPNTEAFF
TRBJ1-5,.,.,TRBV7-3,TGTGCCAGCAGCTTCAGGTTTGATCAGCCCCAGCATTTT,CASSFRFDQPQHF
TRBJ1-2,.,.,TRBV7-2,TGTGCCAGCAGCTTATCGGACAGCTATGGCTACACCTTC,CASSLSDSYGYTF
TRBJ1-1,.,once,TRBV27,TGTGCCAGCAGCGCCAGGGCTCGGAACACTGAAGCTTTCTTT,CASSARARNTEAFF
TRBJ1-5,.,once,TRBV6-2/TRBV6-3,TGTGCCAGCAGCCGGTCCGGGAGCCATAGCAATCAGCCCCAGCATTTT,CASSRSGSHSNQPQHF
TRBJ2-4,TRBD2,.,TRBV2,TGTGCCAGCAGTGAAGCTGACGGGAGGGGCAAAAACATTCAGTACTTC,CASSEADGRGKNIQYF
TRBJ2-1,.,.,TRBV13,TGTGCCAGCAGCTTGAGGACACGTAACTACAATGAGCAGTTCTTC,CASSLRTRNYNEQFF
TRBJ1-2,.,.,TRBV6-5,TGTGCCAGCAGTTACTCTTTGGGAAAAGGTGGCTACACCTTC,CASSYSLGKGGYTF
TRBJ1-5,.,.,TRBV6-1,TGTGCCAGCAGTGAAGGTGGGAGCAATCAGCCCCAGCATTTT,CASSEGGSNQPQHF
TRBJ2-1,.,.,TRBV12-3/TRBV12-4,TGTGCCAGCAGTCCGACTAGGGTGAATGAGCAGTTCTTC,CASSPTRVNEQFF
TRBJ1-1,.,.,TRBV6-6,TGTGCCAGCAGTTACGGACAGTTGAACACTGAAGCTTTCTTT,CASSYGQLNTEAFF
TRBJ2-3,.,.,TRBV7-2,TGTGCCAGCAGCTTACTCAGGGTGGTCACAGATACGCAGTATTTT,CASSLLRVVTDTQYF
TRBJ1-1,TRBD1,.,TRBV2,TGTGCCAGCAGGGGACAGCAGAACACTGAAGCTTTCTTT,CASRGQQNTEAFF
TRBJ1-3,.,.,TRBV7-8,TGTGCCAGCAGCTTTGGGGTAGGGGCCTCTGGAAACACCATATATTTT,CASSFGVGASGNTIYF
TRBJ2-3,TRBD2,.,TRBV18,TGTGCCAGCTCACCTGCTAGCGGGAGTCTGGCTAGCACAGATACGCAGTATTTT,CASSPASGSLASTDTQYF
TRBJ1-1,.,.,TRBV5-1,TGCGCCAGCAGCTTGGGGCGCACTGAAGCTTTCTTT,CASSLGRTEAFF
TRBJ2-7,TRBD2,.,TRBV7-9,TGTGCCAGCAGCCCCGGGATAGCGGGAGACTACGAGCAGTACTTC,CASSPGIAGDYEQYF
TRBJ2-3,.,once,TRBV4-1,TGCGCCAGCAGCCAAGGCGCCGATACGCAGTATTTT,CASSQGADTQYF
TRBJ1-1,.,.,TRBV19,TGTGCCAGTAGTTCCAGGGGAGGCACTGAAGCTTTCTTT,CASSSRGGTEAFF
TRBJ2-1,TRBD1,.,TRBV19,TGTGCCAGTAGTTTCCAGGGGGCACGGGGCGCCCGGTGGCATCATAATGAGCAGTTCTTC,CASSFQGARGARWHHNEQFF